This T cell receptor beta chain was sequenced for a study of tumor and adjacent non-tumor tissue in lung cancer. In the study overall: Patients comprised about a dozen adenocarcinoma, a couple of squamous cell carcinoma and 1 small cell lung cancer. Findings and caveats of the study: Normal lung showed higher cumulative top 100 clone frequency than tumor.

A modified ARM-PCR protocol with three rounds of nested PCR amplified TCRbeta. Each CDR3 protein is one row after TCRdb ran MiXCR on the multiplex PCR reads. Among approximately 100,000 distinct CDR3 sequences listed, 62% were seen once. The V gene's germline CDR1 is DFQATT and CDR2 SNEGSKA (reference sequence). The CDR3 runs to 15 residues. No cell sorting was done before RNA was extracted from the tissue. The normal lung tissue was taken more than 3 cm from the tumor edge. Notes on this clonotype: Its antigen remains unknown. The junction differs from germline at one of its ends, possibly a read error.

The receptor was isolated from a man in his fifties or sixties with non-small cell lung cancer. The chain couples TRBV20-1 to TRBJ2-1; D is unclear. The sequenced sample was distant non-tumor lung tissue. The CDR3 loop reads CSARSVVSSYNERFF. Here the CDR3 DNA reads TGCAGTGCTAGATCAGTGGTAAGCTCCTACAATGAGCGGTTCTTC.